This TCR beta chain was identified during a study of T cells in Graves' hyperthyroidism and ophthalmopathy. The CDR3 is 15 residues long. Trimming pared 2 bases from V and 0 bases from J, leaving 5 bases between. Per the germline V gene, CDR1 is MGHRA and CDR2 is YSYEKL. Active moderate-to-severe ophthalmopathy, Clinical Activity Score at least 3, NOSPECS at least 4, under 3 months' duration. Patients with uncontrolled infections, other autoimmune diseases, pregnancy or lactation were excluded. Each diagnosis drew on symptoms, thyroxine, TRAb, thyroid ultrasound and orbital computed tomography findings. This clonotype showed up just once. TCR beta CDR3 regions were amplified from RNA. A first-round RT-PCR of the TCR CDR3 used the HTBI primer set. TCRdb used MiXCR to reprocess the multiplex PCR reads, holding one entry per CDR3 protein. Of around 690,000 distinct CDR3 sequences listed, less than 25% are singletons.

The J gene is TRBJ1-6, the V gene TRBV4-1; D gene uncertain. Specimen: blood. This TCR derives from a man aged 25-40 years with Graves' ophthalmopathy. The CDR3 here is CASSQLSSYNSPLHF. CDR3 bases: TGCGCCAGCAGCCAACTAAGCTCCTATAATTCACCCCTCCACTTT.